This TCR beta chain was obtained from a study of cytomegalovirus exposure and HLA in healthy donors (dated by TCRdb to the late 2010s). Notes on the research overall: A later analysis indicated that the 120 validation repertoires were generated on the platform also employed for the approximately 700 repertoires of the first cohort. The study aimed to test whether cataloging public T cell receptors could reveal signatures of past pathogen exposure. A separate validation cohort of some 130 different subjects was used in addition to the roughly 700-subject first cohort. To predict cytomegalovirus infection status, the study combined high-throughput TCR immunosequencing, statistical association of individual TCRs with disease status, and machine learning.

Remarks on this clone: It has no known antigen specificity. No base qualities exist here, and no much larger clone lies one base off it.

Preparation of the library involved the immunoSEQ multiplex PCR assay. As for how the authors treated the data: A statistical classification framework was built for diagnosing cytomegalovirus status from the catalog of TCR beta chain sequences. TCRdb carries this immuneACCESS record with in-frame sequences only. Its versions omit some clonotypes, under half of them owing to an unresolved V gene in the studies checked, with the rest unexplained. The V and J calls and clone size are taken from that table; D and trimming were inferred from the DNA. This sample lists 50,000 or so clones; around 90% were detected once. About 2.2% of the sample belongs to the ten largest clones. The CDR3 starts with the cysteine, ends with the phenylalanine, and has 14 residues. Solely the CDR3 DNA is kept, with 42 bases framed from the first base. Relative to germline, V is 6 bases shorter and J is 4 bases shorter, with 16 bases between their ends. The germline V gene encodes CDR1 SGDLS and CDR2 YYNGEE.

General conclusions and limits of the study: While some public TCRs were present in many individuals, most TCR sequences turned up only very rarely across donors. It was suggested by the authors that the approach could potentially be generalized to other disease states and immunological phenotypes. All 120 or so repertoires were used to score co-occurrence in the validation cohort in a later analysis, because that analysis had no HLA typing for the cohort. The study listed around 160 TCR beta chains as associated with cytomegalovirus. Cytomegalovirus status was reported to be diagnosed by the classifier with high specificity and sensitivity in both the original and validation cohorts. A few of the identified cytomegalovirus-associated TCR beta chains were confirmed in vitro to be specific for cytomegalovirus antigens. Of the cluster scores, 85% to 95% were above 0 in a later analysis, which found that TCRs clustered in the first cohort also tended to co-occur in the 130 or so validation repertoires.

Donors formed part of the validation cohort, which comprised 120 or so subjects and was distinct from the first cohort of 550 to 850 subjects. Sequencing used PBMCs. The chain is encoded by TRBV9 joined to TRBJ1-1; TRBD1 is perhaps the D gene, given 5 matching bases. This receptor was identified in a woman younger than 45 in good health and CMV-seronegative. In nucleotides, the sequence is TGTGCCAGCACGTGGAAACAGGACGGCACTGAAGCTTTCTTT. Its protein product is CASTWKQDGTEAFF. Supplemented by the reference TRBV9 and TRBJ1-1 proteins around the CDR3, the complete variable domain is DSGVTQTPKHLITATGQRVTLRCSPRSGDLSVYWYQQSLDQGLQFLIQYYNGEERAKGNILERFSAQQFPDLHSELNLSSLELGDSALYFCASTWKQDGTEAFFGQGTRLTVV.